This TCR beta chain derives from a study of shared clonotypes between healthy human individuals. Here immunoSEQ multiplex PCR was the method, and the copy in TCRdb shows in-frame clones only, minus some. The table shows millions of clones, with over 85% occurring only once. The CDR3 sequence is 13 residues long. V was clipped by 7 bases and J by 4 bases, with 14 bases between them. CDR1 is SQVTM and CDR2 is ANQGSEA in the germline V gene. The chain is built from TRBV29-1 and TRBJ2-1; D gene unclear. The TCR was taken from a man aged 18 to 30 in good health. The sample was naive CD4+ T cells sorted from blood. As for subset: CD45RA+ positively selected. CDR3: CSAANGPYNEQFF. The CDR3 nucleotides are TGCAGCGCCGCTAACGGTCCTTACAATGAGCAGTTCTTC.